Presented here are 6 T cell receptor beta chains from one specimen sequenced in a study of blood T cell repertoires in COVID-19. The protocol was immunoSEQ multiplex PCR, while the TCRdb copy is restricted to in-frame clones and leaves out a portion. This sample carries 150,000 to 200,000 clones, 90% to 95% of them seen once, and the ten largest clones take around 2%. Sequencing input: peripheral blood. Source of these receptors: a woman aged 55-69 years with COVID-19, enrolled during active disease.

This chain connects TRBV12-3 or TRBV12-4 to TRBJ2-7; 9 bases agree with TRBD1. This CDR3 has 13 residues. Trimming took 6 bases from V and 6 from J; bases not matched to a gene: 6. CDR3 amino acids: CASSTGGIGEQYF. CDR3 nucleotide sequence: TGTGCCAGCAGCACAGGGGGCATCGGCGAGCAGTACTTC.

Of note for this clone: The sample holds other DNA sequences that translate to the same CDR3. This chain joins TRBV4-1 and TRBJ1-6; 8 bases are shared with TRBD1. Germline-derived CDR1 and CDR2 are MGHRA and YSYEKL. The CDR3 sequence is 14 residues long. J lost 7 bases, V lost 1 base, and 0 bases had no gene match. CDR3 sequence: CASSQGTGNSPLHF. Written as DNA, the CDR3 is TGCGCCAGCAGCCAAGGGACAGGGAATTCACCCCTCCACTTT.

This chain uses TRBV7-2 with TRBJ2-3; tentative D call: TRBD2 (6 bases). Germline V CDR1 and CDR2: SGHTA, FQGNSA. This CDR3 spans 14 amino acids. Deletions cut 5 bases from V and 4 bases from J, with 13 bases between. This CDR3 is CASSQTSSADTQYF. The CDR3 DNA is TGTGCCAGCAGCCAAACTAGCAGCGCAGATACGCAGTATTTT.

The chain couples TRBV7-3 to TRBJ2-3; perhaps TRBD1 as D (6 bases). Germline CDR1 SGHTA, CDR2 FQGTGA. The CDR3 has 16 residues. Trimming cost V 1 base and J 6 bases, with 17 bases left between them. The CDR3 loop reads CASSLIMGAYRDTQYF. In DNA, the CDR3 is TGTGCCAGCAGCTTAATAATGGGGGCGTACAGGGATACGCAGTATTTT.

This chain links TRBV4-2 with TRBJ1-4; possibly TRBD1 for D (6 bases). Germline V CDR1 and CDR2: LGHNA, YNFKEQ. Trimming removed 2 bases from V and 4 bases from J, with 14 bases in between. The CDR3 covers 16 residues. This CDR3 reads CASSQPPGQVNEKLFF. The CDR3 region has the DNA TGTGCCAGCAGCCAACCTCCGGGACAAGTTAATGAAAAACTGTTTTTT.

The rearrangement uses TRBV4-3 and TRBJ2-5, with D uncertain. Trimming stripped 0 bases from V and 7 bases from J, with 15 bases between. Germline assignment: CDR1 LGHNA and CDR2 YSLEER. This CDR3 region has 15 residues. The CDR3 is CASSQDLLAGGTQYF. In nucleotides, the CDR3 is TGCGCCAGCAGCCAAGATCTCTTAGCTGGCGGGACCCAGTACTTC.